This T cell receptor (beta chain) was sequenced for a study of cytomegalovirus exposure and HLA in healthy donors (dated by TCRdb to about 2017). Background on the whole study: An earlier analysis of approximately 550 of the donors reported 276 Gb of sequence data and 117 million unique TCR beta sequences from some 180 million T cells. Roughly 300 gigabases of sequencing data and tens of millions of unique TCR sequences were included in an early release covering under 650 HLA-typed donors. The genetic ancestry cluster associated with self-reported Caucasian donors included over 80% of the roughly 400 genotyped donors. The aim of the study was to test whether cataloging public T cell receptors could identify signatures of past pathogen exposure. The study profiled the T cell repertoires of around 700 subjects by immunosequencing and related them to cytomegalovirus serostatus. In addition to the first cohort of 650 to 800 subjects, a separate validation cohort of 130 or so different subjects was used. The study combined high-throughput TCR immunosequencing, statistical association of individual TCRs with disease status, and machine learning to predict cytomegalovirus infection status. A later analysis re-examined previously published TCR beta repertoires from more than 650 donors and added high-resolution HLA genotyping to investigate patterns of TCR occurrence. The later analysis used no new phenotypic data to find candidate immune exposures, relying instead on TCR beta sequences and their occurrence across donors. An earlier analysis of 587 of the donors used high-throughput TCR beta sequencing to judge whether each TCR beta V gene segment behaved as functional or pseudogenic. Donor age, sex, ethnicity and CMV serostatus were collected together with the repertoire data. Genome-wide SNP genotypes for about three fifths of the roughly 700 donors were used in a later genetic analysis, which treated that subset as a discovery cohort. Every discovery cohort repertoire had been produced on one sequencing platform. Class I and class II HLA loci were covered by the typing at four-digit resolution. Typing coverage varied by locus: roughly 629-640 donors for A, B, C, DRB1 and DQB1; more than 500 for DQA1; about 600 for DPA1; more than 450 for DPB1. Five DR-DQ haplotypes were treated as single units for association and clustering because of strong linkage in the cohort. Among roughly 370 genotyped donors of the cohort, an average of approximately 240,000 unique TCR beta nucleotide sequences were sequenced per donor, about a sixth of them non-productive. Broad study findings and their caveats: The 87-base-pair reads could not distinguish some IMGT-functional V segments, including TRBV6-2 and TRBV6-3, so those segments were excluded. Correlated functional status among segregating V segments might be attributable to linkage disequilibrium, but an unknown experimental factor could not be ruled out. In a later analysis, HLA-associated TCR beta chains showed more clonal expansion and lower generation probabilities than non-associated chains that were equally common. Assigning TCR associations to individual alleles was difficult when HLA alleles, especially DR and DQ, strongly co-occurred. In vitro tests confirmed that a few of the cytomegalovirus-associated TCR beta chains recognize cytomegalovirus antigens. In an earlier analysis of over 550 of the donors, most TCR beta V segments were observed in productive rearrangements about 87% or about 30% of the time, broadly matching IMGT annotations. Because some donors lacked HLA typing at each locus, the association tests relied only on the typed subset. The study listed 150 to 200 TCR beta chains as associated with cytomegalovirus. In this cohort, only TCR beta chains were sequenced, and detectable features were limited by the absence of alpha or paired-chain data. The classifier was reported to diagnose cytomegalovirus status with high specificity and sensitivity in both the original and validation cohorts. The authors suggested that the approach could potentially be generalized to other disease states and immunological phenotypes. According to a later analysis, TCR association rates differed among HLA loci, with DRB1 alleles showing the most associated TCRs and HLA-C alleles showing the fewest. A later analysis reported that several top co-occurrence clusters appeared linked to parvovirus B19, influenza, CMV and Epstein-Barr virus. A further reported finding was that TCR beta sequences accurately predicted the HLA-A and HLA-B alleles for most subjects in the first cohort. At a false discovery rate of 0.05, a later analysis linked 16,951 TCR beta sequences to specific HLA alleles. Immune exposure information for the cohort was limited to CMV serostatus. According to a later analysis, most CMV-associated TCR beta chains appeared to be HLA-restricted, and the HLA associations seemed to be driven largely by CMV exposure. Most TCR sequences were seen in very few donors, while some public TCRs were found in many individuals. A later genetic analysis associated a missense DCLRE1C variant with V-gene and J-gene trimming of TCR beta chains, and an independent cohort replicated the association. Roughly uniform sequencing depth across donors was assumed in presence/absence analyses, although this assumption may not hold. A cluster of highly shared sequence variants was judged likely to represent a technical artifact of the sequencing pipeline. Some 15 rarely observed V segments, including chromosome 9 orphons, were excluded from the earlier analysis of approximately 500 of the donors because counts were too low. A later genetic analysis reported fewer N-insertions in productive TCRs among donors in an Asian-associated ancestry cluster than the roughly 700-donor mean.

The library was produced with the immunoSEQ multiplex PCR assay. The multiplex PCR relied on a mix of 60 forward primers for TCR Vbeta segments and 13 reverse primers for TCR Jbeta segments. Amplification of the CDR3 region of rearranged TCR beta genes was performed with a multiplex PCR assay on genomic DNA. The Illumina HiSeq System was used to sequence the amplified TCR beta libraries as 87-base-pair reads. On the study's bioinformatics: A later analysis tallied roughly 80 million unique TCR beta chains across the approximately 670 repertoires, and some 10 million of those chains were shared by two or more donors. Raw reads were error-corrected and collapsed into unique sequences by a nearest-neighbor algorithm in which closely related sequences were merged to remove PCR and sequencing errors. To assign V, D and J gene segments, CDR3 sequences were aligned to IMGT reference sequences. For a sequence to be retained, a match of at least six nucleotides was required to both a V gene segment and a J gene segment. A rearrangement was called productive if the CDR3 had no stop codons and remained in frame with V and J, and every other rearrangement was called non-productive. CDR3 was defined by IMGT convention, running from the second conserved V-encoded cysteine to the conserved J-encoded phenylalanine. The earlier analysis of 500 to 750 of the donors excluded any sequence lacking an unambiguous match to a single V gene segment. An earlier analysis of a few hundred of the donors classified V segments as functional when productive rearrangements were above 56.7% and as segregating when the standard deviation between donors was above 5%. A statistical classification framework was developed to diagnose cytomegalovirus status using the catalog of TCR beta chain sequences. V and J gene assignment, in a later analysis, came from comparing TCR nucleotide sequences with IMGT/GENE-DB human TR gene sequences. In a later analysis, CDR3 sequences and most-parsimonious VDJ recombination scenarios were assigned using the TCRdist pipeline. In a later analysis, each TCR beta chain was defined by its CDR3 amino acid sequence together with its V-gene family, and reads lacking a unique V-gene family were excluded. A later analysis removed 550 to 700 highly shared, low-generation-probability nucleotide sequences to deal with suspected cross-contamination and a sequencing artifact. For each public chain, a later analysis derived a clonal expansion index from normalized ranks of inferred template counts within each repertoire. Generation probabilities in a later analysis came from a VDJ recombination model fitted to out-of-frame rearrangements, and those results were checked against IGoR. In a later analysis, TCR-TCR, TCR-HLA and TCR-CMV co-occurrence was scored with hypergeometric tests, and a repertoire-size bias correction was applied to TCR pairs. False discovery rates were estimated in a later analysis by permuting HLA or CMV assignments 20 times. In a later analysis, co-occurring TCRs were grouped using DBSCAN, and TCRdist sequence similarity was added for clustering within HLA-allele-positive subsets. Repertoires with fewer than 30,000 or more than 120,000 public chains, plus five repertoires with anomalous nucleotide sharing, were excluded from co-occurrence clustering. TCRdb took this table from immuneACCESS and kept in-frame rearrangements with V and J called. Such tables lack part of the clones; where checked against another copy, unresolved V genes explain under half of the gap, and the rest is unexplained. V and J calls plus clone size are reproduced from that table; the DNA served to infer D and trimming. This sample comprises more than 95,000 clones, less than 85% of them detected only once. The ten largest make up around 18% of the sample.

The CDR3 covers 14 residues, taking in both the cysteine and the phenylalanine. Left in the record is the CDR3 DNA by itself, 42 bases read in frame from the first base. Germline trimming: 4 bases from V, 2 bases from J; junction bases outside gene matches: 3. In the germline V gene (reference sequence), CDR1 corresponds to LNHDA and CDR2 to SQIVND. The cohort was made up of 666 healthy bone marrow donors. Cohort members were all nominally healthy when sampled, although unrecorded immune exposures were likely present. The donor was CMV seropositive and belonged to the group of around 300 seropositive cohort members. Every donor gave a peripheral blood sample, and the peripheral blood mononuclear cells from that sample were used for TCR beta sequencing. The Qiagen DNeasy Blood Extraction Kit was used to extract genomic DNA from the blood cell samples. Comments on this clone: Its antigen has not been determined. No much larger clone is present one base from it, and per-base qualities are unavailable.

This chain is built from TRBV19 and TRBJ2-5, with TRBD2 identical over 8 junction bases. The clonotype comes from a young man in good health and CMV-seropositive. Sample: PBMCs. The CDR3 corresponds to CASSSGGIQETQYF. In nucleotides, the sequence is TGTGCCAGTAGTAGCGGGGGGATTCAAGAGACCCAGTACTTC. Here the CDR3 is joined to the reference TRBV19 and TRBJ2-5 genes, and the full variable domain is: DGGITQSPKYLFRKEGQNVTLSCEQNLNHDAMYWYRQDPGQGLRLIYYSQIVNDFQKGDIAEGYSVSREKKESFPLTVTSAQKNPTAFYLCASSSGGIQETQYFGPGTRLLVL.